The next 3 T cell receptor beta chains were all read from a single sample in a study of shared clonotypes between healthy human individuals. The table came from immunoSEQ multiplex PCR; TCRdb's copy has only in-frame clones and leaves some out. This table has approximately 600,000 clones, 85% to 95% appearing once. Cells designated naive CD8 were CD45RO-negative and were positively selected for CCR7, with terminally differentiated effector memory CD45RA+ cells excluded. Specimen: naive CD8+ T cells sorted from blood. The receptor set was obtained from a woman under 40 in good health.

The CDR3 sequence: CASSLGFYNEQFF. Here the CDR3 DNA reads TGTGCCAGCAGCTTAGGGTTCTACAATGAGCAGTTCTTC. The J gene is TRBJ2-1, the V gene TRBV5-6; D call uncertain. This CDR3 comprises 13 residues. Germline V gene lookup returns CDR1 SGHDT and CDR2 YYEEEE. V gave up 2 bases and J gave up 3 bases, with 6 bases separating them. Drawing the rest from reference TRBV5-6 and TRBJ2-1, the complete variable domain is DAGVTQSPTHLIKTRGQQVTLRCSPKSGHDTVSWYQQALGQGPQFIFQYYEEEERQRGNFPDRFSGHQFPNYSSELNVNALLLGDSALYLCASSLGFYNEQFFGPGTRLTVL.

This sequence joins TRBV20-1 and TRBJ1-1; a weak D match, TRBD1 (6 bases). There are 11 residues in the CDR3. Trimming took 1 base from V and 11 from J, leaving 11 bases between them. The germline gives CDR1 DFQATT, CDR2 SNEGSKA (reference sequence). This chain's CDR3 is CSARVDRTAFF. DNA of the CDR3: TGCAGTGCTAGAGTCGACAGGACGGCTTTCTTT.

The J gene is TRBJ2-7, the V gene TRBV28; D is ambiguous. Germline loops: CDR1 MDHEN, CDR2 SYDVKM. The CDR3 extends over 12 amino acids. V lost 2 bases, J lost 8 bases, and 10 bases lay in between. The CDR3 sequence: CASSLRQPQQYF. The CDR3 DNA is TGTGCCAGCAGTTTAAGGCAGCCCCAGCAGTACTTC.